This T cell receptor (beta chain) was captured by sequencing in a study of CXCR3-negative and CXCR3-positive naive CD8 T cells. Points from the study as a whole: TRBV-TRBJ usage was similar across naive CXCR3 subsets but distinct in memory cells. Against CXCR3-negative naive cells, CXCR3-positive naive cells showed more hydrophobic TRB CDR3s.

Note on this clonotype: What it binds is unknown.

Naive CD8+ T cells had a CD45RO-CCR7+CD27+CD95- phenotype. Carrying UMI labels, the TRB cDNA libraries were prepared through 5' RACE. TCRdb reprocessed the 5' RACE reads and reports one entry per CDR3 protein, with no DNA. Here the sample table reports roughly 60,000 distinct CDR3 sequences. This sequence originates from a human donor in good health. Some clones in this sample may be carry-over from other donors' samples. Source material: naive CXCR3+ CD8+ T cells from blood. Subset: CD45RO-CCR7+CD27+CD95- naive CD8+ T cells expressing CXCR3 (TNR3+).

The CDR3 here is CSVRDRTGNTIYF. The gene calls are TRBV29-1 and TRBJ1-3; TCRdb's D call, TRBD1, is unchecked because there is no DNA. The germline V gene has CDR1 SQVTM and CDR2 ANQGSEA. CDR3 length: 13 residues.